This passage covers 8 T cell receptor beta chains from one sample sequenced in a study of T cell responses to AZD1222 COVID-19 vaccine. The assay was immunoSEQ multiplex PCR, and TCRdb's table has in-frame clones only and misses some. The table lists approximately 100,000 clones, about 87% of them singletons. Sequenced here: peripheral blood, sampled on day 0 of AZD1222 vaccination. The receptors shown here come from an adult in good health.

The chain couples TRBV4-1 to TRBJ2-7; 13 nucleotides align to TRBD2. Germline CDR1 reads MGHRA; CDR2 reads YSYEKL. The CDR3 is 16 residues long. Trimming cost V 1 base and J 4 bases; bases outside gene matches: 4. The CDR3 loop is CASSQGRTSGRYEQYF. Here the CDR3 DNA reads TGCGCCAGCAGCCAAGGGAGGACTAGCGGGAGATACGAGCAGTACTTC.

V usage is TRBV19 and J usage is TRBJ1-2; 7 nucleotides line up with TRBD1. This CDR3 is built from 13 residues. Germline V CDR1 and CDR2: LNHDA, SQIVND (reference sequence). V shed 7 bases and J 4 bases; nucleotides not matched to a gene: 6. CDR3 DNA: TGTGCCAGTACTGCAGGGGGAAGCTATGGCTACACCTTC. Translating it yields CASTAGGSYGYTF.

The rearrangement uses TRBV6-2 or TRBV6-3 and TRBJ2-5, with D maybe TRBD1 (6 bases). There are 15 residues in the CDR3. CDR1 is MNHEY and CDR2 is SVGEGT in the germline V gene. V lost 5 bases and J lost 5, with 18 bases in between. The CDR3 nucleotides read TGTGCCAGCAGTCCCGCCGGACAGACCTCGGAGACCCAGTACTTC. Amino acid sequence: CASSPAGQTSETQYF.

The sample holds one count of this clone. The rearrangement uses TRBV7-9 and TRBJ1-1; 10 nucleotides align to TRBD1. The CDR3 contains 14 residues. J gave up 2 bases and V 4 bases, and 1 base lay outside the gene matches. Germline V gene sequence: CDR1 SEHNR, CDR2 FQNEAQ (reference sequence). The CDR3 is CASSSTGGNTEAFF. The CDR3 DNA follows: TGTGCCAGCAGCTCGACAGGGGGCAACACTGAAGCTTTCTTT.

The chain is built from TRBV10-3 and TRBJ1-1; TRBD1 might be the D (5 bases). The CDR3 loop spans 15 amino acids. The V gene lost 4 bases and the J gene lost 8 bases, with 20 bases spanning the gap. In germline, CDR1 is ENHRY, CDR2 SYGVKD. The CDR3 is CAISAGPGTGAEAFF. The DNA for the CDR3 is TGTGCCATCAGTGCCGGGCCCGGGACCGGGGCAGAAGCTTTCTTT.

The V gene is TRBV6-5, the J gene TRBJ1-6; TRBD1 matches at 9 bases. Trimming cost V 7 bases and J 10 bases; bases outside gene matches: 11. This CDR3 has 15 amino acids. In germline, CDR1 is MNHEY, CDR2 SVGAGI. The CDR3 reads CASTSGTGSSSPLHF. DNA of the CDR3: TGTGCCAGCACCTCCGGGACAGGGTCAAGCTCACCCCTCCACTTT.

The rearrangement links TRBV9 to TRBJ1-1; no definite D call. V was cut by 2 bases and J by 0 bases, with 11 bases left in between. Germline V gene data show CDR1 as SGDLS and CDR2 as YYNGEE. This CDR3 region has 15 residues. The CDR3 DNA follows: TGTGCCAGCAGCGTTTCACCAGCCATGAACACTGAAGCTTTCTTT. Its protein product is CASSVSPAMNTEAFF.

This chain links TRBV3-1 (or the pseudogene TRBV3-2) with TRBJ2-4, with D perhaps matching TRBD2 (5 bases). This CDR3 has 15 residues. Germline V gene sequence: CDR1 LGHDT, CDR2 YNNKEL (reference sequence). V was pared by 4 bases and J by 3 bases, with 13 bases between. The CDR3 region is CASSPPGVGKNIQYF. CDR3 DNA sequence: TGTGCCAGCAGCCCCCCCGGGGTTGGCAAAAACATTCAGTACTTC.